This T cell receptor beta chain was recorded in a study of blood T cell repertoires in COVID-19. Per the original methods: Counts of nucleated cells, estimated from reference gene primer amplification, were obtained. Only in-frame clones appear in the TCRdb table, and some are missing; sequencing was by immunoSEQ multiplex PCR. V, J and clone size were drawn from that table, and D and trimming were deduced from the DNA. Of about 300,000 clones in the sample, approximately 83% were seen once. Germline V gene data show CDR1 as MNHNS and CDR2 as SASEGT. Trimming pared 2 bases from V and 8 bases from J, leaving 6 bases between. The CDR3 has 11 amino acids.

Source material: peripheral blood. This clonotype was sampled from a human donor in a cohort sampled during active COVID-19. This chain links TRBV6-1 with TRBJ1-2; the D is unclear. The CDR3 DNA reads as TGTGCCAGCAGTGAATGGCGGGGCTACACCTTC. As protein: CASSEWRGYTF.